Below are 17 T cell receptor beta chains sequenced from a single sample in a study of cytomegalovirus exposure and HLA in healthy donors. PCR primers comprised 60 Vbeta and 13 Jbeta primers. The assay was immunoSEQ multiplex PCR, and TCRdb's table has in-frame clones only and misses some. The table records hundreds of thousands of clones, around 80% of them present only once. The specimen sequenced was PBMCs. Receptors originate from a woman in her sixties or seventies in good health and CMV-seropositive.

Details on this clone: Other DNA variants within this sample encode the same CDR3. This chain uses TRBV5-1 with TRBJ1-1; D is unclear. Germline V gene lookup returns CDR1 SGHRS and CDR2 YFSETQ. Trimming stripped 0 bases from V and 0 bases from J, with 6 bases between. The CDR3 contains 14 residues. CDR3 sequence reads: CASSLGSLNTEAFF. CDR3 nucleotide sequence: TGCGCCAGCAGCTTGGGCAGTTTGAACACTGAAGCTTTCTTT.

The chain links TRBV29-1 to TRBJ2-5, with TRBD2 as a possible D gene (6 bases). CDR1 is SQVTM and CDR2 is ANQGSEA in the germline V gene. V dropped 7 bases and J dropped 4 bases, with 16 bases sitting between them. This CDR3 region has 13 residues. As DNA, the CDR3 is TGCAGCGGCAGCCCGGGACTGCGAGAGACCCAGTACTTC. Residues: CSGSPGLRETQYF. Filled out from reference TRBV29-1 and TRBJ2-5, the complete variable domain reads SAVISQKPSRDICQRGTSLTIQCQVDSQVTMMFWYRQQPGQSLTLIATANQGSEATYESGFVIDKFPISRPNLTFSTLTVSNMSPEDSSIYLCSGSPGLRETQYFGPGTRLLVL.

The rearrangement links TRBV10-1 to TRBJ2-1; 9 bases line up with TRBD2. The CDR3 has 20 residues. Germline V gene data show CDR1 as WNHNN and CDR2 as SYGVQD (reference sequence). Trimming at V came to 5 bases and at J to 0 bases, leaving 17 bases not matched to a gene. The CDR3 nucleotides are TGCGCCAGCAGTAACACCGTAGCGGGGGCCCCTCAGAGCTCCTACAATGAGCAGTTCTTC. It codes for CASSNTVAGAPQSSYNEQFF.

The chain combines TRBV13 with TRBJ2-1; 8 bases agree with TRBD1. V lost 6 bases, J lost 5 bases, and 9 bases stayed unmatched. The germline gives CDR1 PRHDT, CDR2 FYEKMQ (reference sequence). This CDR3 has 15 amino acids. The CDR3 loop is CASSWIQGANNEQFF. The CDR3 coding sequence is TGTGCCAGCAGTTGGATCCAGGGGGCAAACAATGAGCAGTTCTTC.

In nucleotides, the CDR3 is TGTGCCAGTAGTCGCACGGGGGACAGAGCCTACGAGCAGTACTTC. Encoded protein: CASSRTGDRAYEQYF. The rearrangement links TRBV19 to TRBJ2-5, with D perhaps matching TRBD1 (7 bases). Matching the DNA end better, TRBJ2-7 makes the J call doubtful. The CDR3 runs to 15 residues. CDR1 and CDR2 (germline): LNHDA, SQIVND (reference sequence).

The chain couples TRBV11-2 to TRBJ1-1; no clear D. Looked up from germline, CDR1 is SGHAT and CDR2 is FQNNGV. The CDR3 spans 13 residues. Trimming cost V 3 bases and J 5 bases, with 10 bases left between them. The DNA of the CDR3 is TGTGCCAGCAGCTTGGGAGGGCTGACTGAAGCTTTCTTT. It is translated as CASSLGGLTEAFF. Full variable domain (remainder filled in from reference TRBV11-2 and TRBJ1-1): EAGVAQSPRYKIIEKRQSVAFWCNPISGHATLYWYQQILGQGPKLLIQFQNNGVVDDSQLPKDRFSAERLKGVDSTLKIQPAKLEDSAVYLCASSLGGLTEAFFGQGTRLTVV.

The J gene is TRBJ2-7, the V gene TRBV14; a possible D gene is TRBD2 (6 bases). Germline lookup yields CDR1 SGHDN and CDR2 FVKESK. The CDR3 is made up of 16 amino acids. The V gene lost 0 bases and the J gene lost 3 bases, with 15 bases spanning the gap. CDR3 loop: CASSQDALANFYEQYF. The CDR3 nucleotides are TGTGCCAGCAGCCAAGACGCGCTAGCGAATTTCTACGAGCAGTACTTC.

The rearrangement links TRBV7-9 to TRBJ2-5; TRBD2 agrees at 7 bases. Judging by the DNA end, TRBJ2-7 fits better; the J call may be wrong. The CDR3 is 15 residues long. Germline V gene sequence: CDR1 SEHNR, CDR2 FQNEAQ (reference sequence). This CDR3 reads CASSLGASGLYEQYF. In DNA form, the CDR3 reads TGTGCCAGCAGCTTAGGAGCTAGCGGATTATACGAGCAGTACTTC.

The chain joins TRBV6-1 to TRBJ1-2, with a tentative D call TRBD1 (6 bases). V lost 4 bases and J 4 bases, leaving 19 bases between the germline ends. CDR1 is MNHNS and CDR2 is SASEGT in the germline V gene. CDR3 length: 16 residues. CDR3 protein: CASSVELEGVSYGYTF. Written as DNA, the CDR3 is TGTGCCAGCAGTGTCGAGCTCGAGGGGGTGAGCTATGGCTACACCTTC.

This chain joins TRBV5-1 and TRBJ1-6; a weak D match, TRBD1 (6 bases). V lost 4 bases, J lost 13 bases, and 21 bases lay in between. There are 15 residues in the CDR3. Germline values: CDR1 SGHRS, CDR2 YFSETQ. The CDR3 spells CASSTSDSPLGPLHF. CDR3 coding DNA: TGCGCCAGCAGCACCTCGGACAGCCCCCTAGGGCCCCTCCACTTT. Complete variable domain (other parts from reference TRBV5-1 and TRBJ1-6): KAGVTQTPRYLIKTRGQQVTLSCSPISGHRSVSWYQQTPGQGLQFLFEYFSETQRNKGNFPGRFSGRQFSNSRSEMNVSTLELGDSALYLCASSTSDSPLGPLHFGNGTRLTVT.

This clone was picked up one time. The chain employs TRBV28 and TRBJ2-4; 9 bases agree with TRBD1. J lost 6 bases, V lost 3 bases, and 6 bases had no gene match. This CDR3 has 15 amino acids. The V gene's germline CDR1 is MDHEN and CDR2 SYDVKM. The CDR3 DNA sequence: TGTGCCAGCAGTTTTCGGGACAGGGCGGCAAACATTCAGTACTTC. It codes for CASSFRDRAANIQYF.

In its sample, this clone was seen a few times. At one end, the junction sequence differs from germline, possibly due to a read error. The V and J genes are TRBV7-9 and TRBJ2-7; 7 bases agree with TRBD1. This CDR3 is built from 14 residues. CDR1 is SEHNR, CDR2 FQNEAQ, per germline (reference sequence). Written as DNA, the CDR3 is TGTTCCAGCAGCTTTGACGACAGGGTGGGCGAGCAGTACTTC. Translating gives CSSSFDDRVGEQYF.

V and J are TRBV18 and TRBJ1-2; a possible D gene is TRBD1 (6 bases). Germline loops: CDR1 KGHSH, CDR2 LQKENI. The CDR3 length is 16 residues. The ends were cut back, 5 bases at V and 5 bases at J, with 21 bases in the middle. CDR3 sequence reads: CASSTEGGSTGYGYTF. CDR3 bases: TGTGCCAGCTCAACCGAGGGGGGGTCGACAGGTTATGGCTACACCTTC.

CDR3 DNA: TGTGCCACCGCGGGGGCGCCGGTCTACGAGCAGTACTTC. This codes for CATAGAPVYEQYF. The chain joins TRBV6-5 to TRBJ2-7; tentative D call: TRBD2 (7 bases). There are 13 residues in the CDR3. Between the trimmed V and J ends, which lost 10 bases and 3 bases, there was a span of 16 bases. Per the germline V gene, CDR1 is MNHEY and CDR2 is SVGAGI.

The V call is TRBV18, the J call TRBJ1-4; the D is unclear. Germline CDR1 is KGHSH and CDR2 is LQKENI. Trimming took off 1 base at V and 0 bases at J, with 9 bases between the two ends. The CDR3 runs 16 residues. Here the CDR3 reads CASSPRQSATNEKLFF. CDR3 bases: TGTGCCAGCTCACCACGGCAGTCTGCAACTAATGAAAAACTGTTTTTT.

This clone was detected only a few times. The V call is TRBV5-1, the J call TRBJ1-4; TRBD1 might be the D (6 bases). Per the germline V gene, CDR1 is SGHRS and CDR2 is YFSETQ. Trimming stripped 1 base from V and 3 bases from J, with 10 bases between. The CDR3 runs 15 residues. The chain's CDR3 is CASSLQGLANEKLFF. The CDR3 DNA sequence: TGCGCCAGCAGCTTGCAGGGGTTGGCTAATGAAAAACTGTTTTTT.

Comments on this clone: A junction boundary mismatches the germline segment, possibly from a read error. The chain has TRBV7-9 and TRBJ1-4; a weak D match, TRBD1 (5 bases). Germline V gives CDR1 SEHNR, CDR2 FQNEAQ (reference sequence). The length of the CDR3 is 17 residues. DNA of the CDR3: TGTTCCAGCAGCTTAGCAGTGTCGGGGGCAACTAATGAAAAACTGTTTTTT. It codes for CSSSLAVSGATNEKLFF. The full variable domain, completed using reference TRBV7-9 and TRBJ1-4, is DTGVSQNPRHKITKRGQNVTFRCDPISEHNRLYWYRQTLGQGPEFLTYFQNEAQLEKSRLLSDRFSAERPKGSFSTLEIQRTEQGDSAMYLCSSSLAVSGATNEKLFFGSGTQLSVL.